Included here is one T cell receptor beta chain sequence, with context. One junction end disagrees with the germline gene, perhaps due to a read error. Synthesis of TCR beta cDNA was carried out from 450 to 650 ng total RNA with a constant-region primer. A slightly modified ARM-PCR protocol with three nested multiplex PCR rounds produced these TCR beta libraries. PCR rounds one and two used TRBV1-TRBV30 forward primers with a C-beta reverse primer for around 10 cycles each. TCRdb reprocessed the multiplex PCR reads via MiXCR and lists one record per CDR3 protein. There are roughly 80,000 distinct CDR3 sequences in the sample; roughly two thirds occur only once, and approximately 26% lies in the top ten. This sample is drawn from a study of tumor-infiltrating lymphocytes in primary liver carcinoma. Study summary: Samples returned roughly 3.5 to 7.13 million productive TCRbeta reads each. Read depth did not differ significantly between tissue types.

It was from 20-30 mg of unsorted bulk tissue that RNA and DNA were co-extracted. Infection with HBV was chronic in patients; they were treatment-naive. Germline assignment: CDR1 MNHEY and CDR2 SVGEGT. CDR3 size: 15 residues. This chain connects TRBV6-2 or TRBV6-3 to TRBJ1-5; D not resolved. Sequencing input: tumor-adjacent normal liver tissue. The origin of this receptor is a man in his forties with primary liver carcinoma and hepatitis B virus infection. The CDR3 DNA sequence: TGTGCCAGCAGTATGGACGGTTATAGCAATCAGCCCCAGCAATTT. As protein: CASSMDGYSNQPQQF.